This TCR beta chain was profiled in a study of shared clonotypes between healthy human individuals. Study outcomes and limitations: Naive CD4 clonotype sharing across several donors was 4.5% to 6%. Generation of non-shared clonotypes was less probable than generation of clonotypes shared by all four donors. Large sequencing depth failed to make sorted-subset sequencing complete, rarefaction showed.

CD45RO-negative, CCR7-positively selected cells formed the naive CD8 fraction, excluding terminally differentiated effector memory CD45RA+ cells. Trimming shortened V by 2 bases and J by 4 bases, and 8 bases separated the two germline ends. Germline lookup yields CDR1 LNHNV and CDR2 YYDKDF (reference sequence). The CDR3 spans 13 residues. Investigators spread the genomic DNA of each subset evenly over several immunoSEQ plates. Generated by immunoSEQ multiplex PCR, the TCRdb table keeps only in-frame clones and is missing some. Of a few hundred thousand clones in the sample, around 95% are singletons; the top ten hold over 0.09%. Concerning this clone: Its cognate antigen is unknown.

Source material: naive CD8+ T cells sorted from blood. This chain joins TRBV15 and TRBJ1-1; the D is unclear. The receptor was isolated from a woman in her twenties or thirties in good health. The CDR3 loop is CATSRPEGTEAFF. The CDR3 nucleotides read TGTGCCACCAGCAGACCCGAAGGCACTGAAGCTTTCTTT.